A single sample gave rise to the 4 T cell receptor beta chains below, sequenced in a study of cytomegalovirus exposure and HLA in healthy donors. PCR involved 60 Vbeta and 13 Jbeta primers. Sequenced by immunoSEQ multiplex PCR; TCRdb stores in-frame clones only, minus some. The table includes 110,000 or so clones, over 70% detected once. Sample: PBMCs. Every receptor here comes from a male donor in good health and CMV-seronegative.

The chain carries TRBV7-8 and TRBJ1-1; TRBD1 matches at 8 bases. CDR3 length: 15 amino acids. Trimming removed 5 bases from V and 1 base from J; junction bases left unmatched: 6. In germline, CDR1 is SGHVS, CDR2 FQNEAQ. CDR3 region: CASSQTGGSNTEAFF. The CDR3 DNA follows: TGTGCCAGCAGCCAAACAGGGGGGTCGAACACTGAAGCTTTCTTT. Using reference TRBV7-8 and TRBJ1-1 for the parts outside the CDR3, the full variable domain is GAGVSQSPRYKVAKRGQDVALRCDPISGHVSLFWYQQALGQGPEFLTYFQNEAQLDKSGLPSDRFFAERPEGSVSTLKIQRTQQEDSAVYLCASSQTGGSNTEAFFGQGTRLTVV.

V is TRBV9 and J is TRBJ2-4; the D gene is possibly TRBD2 (5 bases). Germline assignment: CDR1 SGDLS and CDR2 YYNGEE. With 3 bases removed from V and 5 bases from J, the gap between germline ends came to 15 bases. The length of the CDR3 is 15 residues. This chain's CDR3 is CASSGMGLRENIQYF. The CDR3 region has the DNA TGTGCCAGCAGCGGGATGGGGTTGAGGGAAAACATTCAGTACTTC.

This clone occurred a few times. The chain couples TRBV20-1 to TRBJ2-1; weak D call: TRBD2 (5 bases). Between the trimmed V and J ends, which lost 6 bases and 8 bases, there was a span of 8 bases. Germline V CDR1 and CDR2: DFQATT, SNEGSKA (reference sequence). The CDR3 has 10 amino acids. As DNA, the CDR3 is TGCAGTGCCAGGCGGGATGAGCAGTTCTTC. Translation: CSARRDEQFF.

The gene calls are TRBV13 and TRBJ1-2; a weak D match, TRBD1 (6 bases). Trimming took 6 bases from V and 4 from J, leaving 18 bases between them. The germline gives CDR1 PRHDT, CDR2 FYEKMQ (reference sequence). The CDR3 runs to 15 residues. The CDR3 reads CASRALGEGGYGYTF. Written as DNA, the CDR3 is TGTGCCAGCAGAGCCCTGGGGGAAGGGGGCTATGGCTACACCTTC.